The 10 T cell receptor beta chains below were found in one sample sequenced in a study of cytomegalovirus exposure and HLA in healthy donors. 60 Vbeta and 13 Jbeta primers were used in PCR. Repertoires were generated with immunoSEQ multiplex PCR, while TCRdb's copy carries only in-frame clones and drops some. Altogether 77,000 or so clones are present, roughly 88% being singletons, with the ten largest covering over 15%. Sequencing was carried out using PBMCs. The origin of the receptors is a man aged 70-80 years in good health and CMV-seropositive.

This chain uses TRBV7-9 with TRBJ1-4; TRBD1 matches at 7 bases. The CDR3 covers 16 residues. V lost 2 bases, J lost 8 bases, and 11 bases stayed unmatched. Germline assignment: CDR1 SEHNR and CDR2 FQNEAQ (reference sequence). The CDR3 DNA sequence: TGTGCCAGCAGCTTATCTCCAGGGGGATCTGGAGAAAAACTGTTTTTT. Protein: CASSLSPGGSGEKLFF.

This clone occurred a few times. The CDR3 here is CSAAGNYGYTF. For the CDR3, the DNA is TGCAGTGCTGCAGGGAACTATGGCTACACCTTC. The J gene is TRBJ1-2, the V gene TRBV20-1, with D tentatively TRBD1 (5 bases). With 5 bases removed from V and 2 bases from J, the gap between germline ends came to 6 bases. This CDR3 has 11 residues. The germline gives CDR1 DFQATT, CDR2 SNEGSKA (reference sequence).

Of note for this clone: The same CDR3 is also encoded by other DNA sequences in this sample. V is TRBV9 and J is TRBJ2-5, with 9 nucleotides matching TRBD2. Trimming cost V 2 bases and J 2 bases; bases outside gene matches: 1. This CDR3 is 14 amino acids long. Germline-derived CDR1 and CDR2 are SGDLS and YYNGEE. The CDR3 reads CASSVGLAQETQYF. In DNA, the CDR3 is TGTGCCAGCAGCGTGGGACTAGCACAAGAGACCCAGTACTTC.

The rearrangement joins TRBV30 to TRBJ2-3; 14 bases are shared with TRBD2. Looked up from germline, CDR1 is GTSNPN and CDR2 is SVGIG (reference sequence). V trimming: 3 bases; J trimming: 2 bases; junction bases outside the gene matches: 4. The CDR3 loop spans 16 amino acids. In DNA, the CDR3 is TGTGCCTGGAGCCCGACTAGCGGGAGGGCCACAGATACGCAGTATTTT. It codes for CAWSPTSGRATDTQYF.

V and J are TRBV27 and TRBJ1-2; D uncertain. Trimming stripped 2 bases from V and 2 bases from J, with 9 bases between. CDR3 length: 14 amino acids. Germline CDR1 reads MNHEY; CDR2 reads SMNVEV (reference sequence). CDR3 bases: TGTGCCAGCAGTTTAAGTCGGGAAAACTATGGCTACACCTTC. Its translation is CASSLSRENYGYTF.

This clone came up a few times. The rearrangement uses TRBV6-6 and TRBJ1-1; no clear D gene. Trimming shortened V by 5 bases and J by 10 bases, and 11 bases separated the two germline ends. The length of the CDR3 is 11 residues. Germline V gene lookup returns CDR1 MNHNY and CDR2 SVGAGI (reference sequence). The CDR3 nucleotides are TGTGCCAGCAGTCTCAGAGGAGGAGCTTTCTTT. It specifies CASSLRGGAFF.

The chain employs TRBV19 and TRBJ2-1, with 8 bases that match TRBD2. Germline V lookup: CDR1 LNHDA, CDR2 SQIVND (reference sequence). This CDR3 spans 15 amino acids. Losses at the gene ends were 3 bases for V and 8 bases for J; bases not matched to a gene: 9. The DNA of the CDR3 is TGTGCCAGTAGTATGGGGGCGGGGGGTACCTATGAGCAGTTCTTC. Translating gives CASSMGAGGTYEQFF.

This chain connects TRBV27 to TRBJ1-2; TRBD1 might be the D (5 bases). CDR1 MNHEY and CDR2 SMNVEV come from the germline V gene (reference sequence). The CDR3 spans 14 residues. V dropped 2 bases and J dropped 6 bases, with 13 bases sitting between them. CDR3 residues: CASSLKGAGHGYTF. DNA for the CDR3: TGTGCCAGCAGTTTAAAAGGGGCCGGGCATGGCTACACCTTC.

This chain connects TRBV2 to TRBJ2-6, with D perhaps TRBD2 (6 bases). Between the trimmed V and J ends, which lost 6 bases and 1 base, there was a span of 19 bases. From germline, CDR1 is SNHLY and CDR2 FYNNEI. CDR3 length: 18 residues. CDR3 in amino acids: CASRRRDGDHSGANVLTF. The CDR3, as DNA: TGTGCCAGCAGGAGGCGGGACGGCGATCATTCTGGGGCCAACGTCCTGACTTTC.

This clone was picked up one time. The chain is built from TRBV9 and TRBJ2-7; D possibly corresponds to TRBD1 (6 bases). CDR3 length: 13 amino acids. Germline V lookup: CDR1 SGDLS, CDR2 YYNGEE. Trimming removed 3 bases from V and 5 bases from J, with 12 bases in between. CDR3 protein: CASSAGVAHEQYF. DNA of the CDR3: TGTGCCAGCAGCGCAGGGGTCGCCCACGAGCAGTACTTC.